Listed below are T cell receptor beta chains from one sample, sequenced in a study of molecular identifiers for immune sequencing clone quantification. In TCRdb, the PCR reads were re-called with MiXCR into one record per CDR3 protein. The sample consists of roughly 630,000 distinct CDR3 sequences, less than 30% of them appearing once. The sample consisted of naive CD8+ T cells from blood, with Jurkat cell RNA spiked in. These receptors were taken from a human donor in good health. Some libraries in this study had Jurkat cell RNA spiked in. CDR3s include the opening cysteine and the closing phenylalanine or tryptophan. The D gene is left open where the match is weak. Part of the rows lack a size; the others show once, few, many or a class for expanded clones.

TRBJ1-4,.,TRBV2,.,CASSEEGWGPENEKLFF
TRBJ2-1,many,TRBV5-1,.,CASSLAPDSYNEQFF
TRBJ1-1,many,TRBV29-1,.,CSTLTGNTEAFF
TRBJ2-7,many,TRBV27,.,CASSLQAHYEQYF
TRBJ2-3,many,TRBV12-3/TRBV12-4,TRBD2,CASSPTSGGTDTQYF
TRBJ2-1,few,TRBV23-1,.,CASFLIGTQNSYNEQFF
TRBJ2-7,many,TRBV4-1,.,CASSQVRRGGPSYEQYF
TRBJ2-1,.,TRBV10-3,TRBD2,CAISESSPGLSYNEQFF
TRBJ1-1,many,TRBV9,.,CASSVGGQTRGDTEAFF
TRBJ1-6,many,TRBV6-5,.,CATGTYNSPLHF
TRBJ2-1,.,TRBV7-9,.,CASTSAPSPFDEQFF
TRBJ2-1,many,TRBV15,.,CATSTDGPKQFF
TRBJ2-3,.,TRBV12-3/TRBV12-4,.,CASSFGRPGTDTQYF
TRBJ2-3,many,TRBV2,TRBD2,CASSLAGGPLLLTDTQYF
TRBJ2-1,.,TRBV28,.,CASLKWGYNEQFF
TRBJ2-2,few,TRBV7-6,.,CASSSYGELFF
TRBJ2-2,once,TRBV13,TRBD2,CTSKSGGENTGELFF
TRBJ2-4,many,TRBV12-3/TRBV12-4,TRBD2,CASSFGTSKNIQYF
TRBJ2-4,many,TRBV7-8,TRBD2,CASSAGLAGVEAKNIQYF
TRBJ2-7,many,TRBV6-5,.,CASKAPGGSYEQYF
TRBJ1-6,few,TRBV4-3,.,CASSQDNKASYNSPLHF
TRBJ2-5,.,TRBV10-2,.,CASSESWQGTQYF
TRBJ2-3,.,TRBV28,TRBD2,CASSLYWTSGSTDTQYF
TRBJ1-6,.,TRBV30,.,CAWSVGQTSNSPLHF
TRBJ1-2,few,TRBV7-9,.,CASSLLGSSNYGYTF
TRBJ2-2,few,TRBV7-8,.,CASSSTRLNTGELFF
TRBJ2-7,many,TRBV20-1,TRBD2,CSARDRAGDLYEQYF
TRBJ1-2,many,TRBV13,TRBD1,CASSLGQGADGYTF
TRBJ2-7,few,TRBV4-1,.,CASSQDDSTYEQYF
TRBJ1-2,.,TRBV12-3/TRBV12-4,.,CASSLGGSEGYTF
TRBJ2-7,.,TRBV27,.,CASSLYGTRFSDEQYF
TRBJ1-6,.,TRBV30,.,CAWSVRQGISPLHF
TRBJ1-5,many,TRBV6-5,.,CASRNGPYSNQPQHF
TRBJ1-6,.,TRBV30,.,CAWSVLRSPLHF
TRBJ2-7,many,TRBV6-2/TRBV6-3,.,CASQQTGLEEQYF
TRBJ2-2,.,TRBV20-1,.,CSASHGLVFTGELFF
TRBJ1-1,.,TRBV19,.,CASSLSHTEALF
TRBJ1-5,.,TRBV20-1,.,CSARDPQGDSSQPQHF
TRBJ2-7,many,TRBV29-1,.,CSMRVREGGSYEQYF
TRBJ2-1,.,TRBV5-6,.,CASNLDPSYNEQFF
TRBJ1-4,many,TRBV5-1,.,CASSLAQGATNEKLFF
TRBJ2-1,many,TRBV6-5,.,CASSYSPRIREQFF
TRBJ2-7,.,TRBV11-2,TRBD2,CASSFTGLAGVKYEQYF
TRBJ2-7,once,TRBV6-5,TRBD1,CASSYEDRVEQYF
TRBJ2-7,.,TRBV7-9,.,CASSRGLVGYEQYF
TRBJ1-6,many,TRBV25-1,.,CASSERAPSGSPLHF
TRBJ2-7,many,TRBV6-5,.,CASNPRSAAYEQYF
TRBJ2-7,.,TRBV28,TRBD1,CASSPPSGQGVYEQYF
TRBJ2-2,.,TRBV20-1,TRBD2,CSARIAGTGELFF
TRBJ2-3,.,TRBV7-8,.,CASSLGAWGSTDTQYF
TRBJ2-4,many,TRBV3-1,.,CASSQDLSGAKNIQYF
TRBJ2-3,few,TRBV9,.,CASSATQAFTDTQYF
TRBJ2-7,many,TRBV20-1,TRBD2,CSGEAGGTYEQYF
TRBJ1-1,.,TRBV20-1,.,CSAANRIRAAEAFF
TRBJ1-4,few,TRBV6-2/TRBV6-3,.,CASSDTGTSWEKLFF
TRBJ2-1,few,TRBV4-3,.,CASSQDSTSYNEQFF
TRBJ2-2,many,TRBV29-1,.,CSVVSGNTGELFF
TRBJ2-3,many,TRBV19,.,CASSIKHAANTDTQYF
TRBJ1-1,.,TRBV4-1,.,CASSQDRTANTEAFF
TRBJ1-2,few,TRBV9,.,CASSAGEDYGYTF